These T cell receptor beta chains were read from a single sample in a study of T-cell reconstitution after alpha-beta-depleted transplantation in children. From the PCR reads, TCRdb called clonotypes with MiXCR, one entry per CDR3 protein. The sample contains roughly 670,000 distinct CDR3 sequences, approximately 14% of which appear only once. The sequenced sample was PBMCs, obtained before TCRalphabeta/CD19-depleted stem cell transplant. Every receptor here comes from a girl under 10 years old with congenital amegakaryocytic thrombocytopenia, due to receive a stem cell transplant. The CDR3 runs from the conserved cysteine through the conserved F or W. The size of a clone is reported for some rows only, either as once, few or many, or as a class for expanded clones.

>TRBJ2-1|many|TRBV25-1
CASSEFEGSSYNEQFF
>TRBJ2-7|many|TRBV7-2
CASSSYTGYEQYF
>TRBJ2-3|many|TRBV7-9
CASRLLDSTDTQYF
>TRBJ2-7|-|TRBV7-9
CASSLGRDHYEQYF
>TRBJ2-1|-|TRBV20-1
CSARLPGLAGEGSYNEQFF
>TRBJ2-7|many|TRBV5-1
CASSLNGLAGGPSYEQYF
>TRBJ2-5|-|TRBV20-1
CSARDQRKETQYF
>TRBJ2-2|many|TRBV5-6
CASSLGQGSYTGELFF
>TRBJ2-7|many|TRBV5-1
CASSSGLAGARYEQYF
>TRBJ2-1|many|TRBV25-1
CASTNFLRDEQFF
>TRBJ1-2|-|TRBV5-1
CASSLSLWDGTNYGYTF
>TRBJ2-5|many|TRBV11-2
CASSSFGQQQETQYF
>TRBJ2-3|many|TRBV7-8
CASIVWGRPGGTDTQYF
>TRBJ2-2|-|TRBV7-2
CASSHTSGQNTGELFF
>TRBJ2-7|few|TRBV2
CASSEALLEQYF
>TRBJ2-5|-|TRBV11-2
CASSAVRAEQETQYF
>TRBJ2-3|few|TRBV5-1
CASSLTVGTDTQYF
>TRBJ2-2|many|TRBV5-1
CASSLGQGLATGELFF
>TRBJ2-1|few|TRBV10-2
CASSESMASGGIYNEQFF
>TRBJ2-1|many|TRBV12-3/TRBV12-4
CASSGLAGVDEQFF
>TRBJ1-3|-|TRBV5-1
CASSFEGFRDTIYF